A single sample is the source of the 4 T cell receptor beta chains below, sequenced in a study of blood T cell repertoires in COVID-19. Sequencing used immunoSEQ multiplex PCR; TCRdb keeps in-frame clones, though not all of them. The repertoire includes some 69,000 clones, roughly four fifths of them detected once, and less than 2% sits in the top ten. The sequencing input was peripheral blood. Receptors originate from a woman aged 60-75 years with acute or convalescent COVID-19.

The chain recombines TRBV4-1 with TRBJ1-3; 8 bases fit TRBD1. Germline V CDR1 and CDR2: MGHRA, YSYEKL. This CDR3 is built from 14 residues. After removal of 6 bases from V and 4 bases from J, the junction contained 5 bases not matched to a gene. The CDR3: CASRSGGEGNTIYF. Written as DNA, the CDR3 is TGCGCCAGCAGGTCAGGGGGCGAAGGAAACACCATATATTTT.

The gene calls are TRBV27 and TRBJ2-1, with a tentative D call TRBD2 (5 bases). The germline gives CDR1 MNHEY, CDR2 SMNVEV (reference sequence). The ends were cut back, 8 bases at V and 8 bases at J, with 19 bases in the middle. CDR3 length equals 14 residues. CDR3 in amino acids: CASFSRGMTDEQFF. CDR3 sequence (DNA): TGTGCCAGCTTCTCCCGGGGAATGACGGATGAGCAGTTCTTC.

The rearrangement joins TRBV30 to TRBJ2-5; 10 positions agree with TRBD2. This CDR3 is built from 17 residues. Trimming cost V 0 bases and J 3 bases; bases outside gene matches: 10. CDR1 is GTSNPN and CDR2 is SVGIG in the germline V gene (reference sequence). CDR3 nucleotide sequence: TGTGCCTGGAGTGTCGGTACTAGCGGGAACTCTAAAGAGACCCAGTACTTC. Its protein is CAWSVGTSGNSKETQYF.

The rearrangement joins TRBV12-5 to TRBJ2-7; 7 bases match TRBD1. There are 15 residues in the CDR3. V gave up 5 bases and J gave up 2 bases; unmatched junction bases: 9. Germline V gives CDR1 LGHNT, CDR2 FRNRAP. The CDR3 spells CASGPSGQIPYEQYF. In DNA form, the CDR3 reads TGTGCTAGTGGTCCCTCGGGACAGATTCCCTACGAGCAGTACTTC.